Given below is one T cell receptor (beta chain) in context. This table comes from immunoSEQ multiplex PCR, and its TCRdb copy is limited to in-frame clones, with some not included. The table includes tens of thousands of clones, approximately 96% detected once. The data originate from a study of technical replicates of blood from a few donors. CDR1 MRHNA and CDR2 SNTAGT come from the germline V gene. CDR3 length: 13 residues. V lost 6 bases to trimming and J lost 5 bases, with 10 bases between them. This clonotype originated in a human donor in good health. Sequenced material: T cells isolated from PBMCs. The rearrangement joins TRBV6-4 to TRBJ2-2; D may be TRBD1 (5 bases). DNA of the CDR3: TGTGCCAGCAGGAAAGGGGTGACCGGGGAGCTGTTTTTT. This encodes CASRKGVTGELFF.